This T cell receptor beta chain was captured by sequencing in a study of cytomegalovirus exposure and HLA in healthy donors. This PCR relied on a set of 60 Vbeta primers and 13 Jbeta primers. Data came from immunoSEQ multiplex PCR; TCRdb stores just in-frame clones and leaves some out. The data contain some 160,000 clones, around 77% of them singletons. Study-wide results and caveats: It has been reported that TCR beta sequences accurately predicted the HLA-A and HLA-B alleles of most subjects. A further, later analysis showed that HLA-associated TCR beta chains (compared with equally common others) were more clonally expanded. The authors later found TCR association rates varying by HLA locus, with DRB1 most and HLA-C fewest. Confirmation in vitro established that three CMV-associated chains were specific for CMV antigens.

Worth noting for this clone: What it binds is unknown.

Sequencing input: PBMCs. The clonotype comes from a man in his sixties in good health and CMV-seronegative.

CDR3 region: CASSLVETQYF. DNA for the CDR3: TGCGCCAGCAGTTTAGTTGAGACCCAGTACTTC. The gene calls are TRBV5-1 and TRBJ2-5, with D uncertain. CDR1 is SGHRS and CDR2 is YFSETQ in the germline V gene. Trimming shortened V by 5 bases and J by 5 bases, and 7 bases separated the two germline ends. The CDR3 sequence is 11 residues long.